Here is one TCR beta chain with its context. The CDR3 length is 16 residues. Germline assignment: CDR1 SGDLS and CDR2 YYNGEE. The ends were cut back, 0 bases at V and 6 bases at J, with 15 bases in the middle. Before the COVID-19 pandemic, during about 2011-2019, CD4+ T cells were taken from unexposed donors. Clones were sequenced by immunoSEQ multiplex PCR, and TCRdb holds only the in-frame ones, with some missing. The data contain about 64,000 clones, about 95% of them singletons. The sample is drawn from a study of CD4 T cells in relation to SARS-CoV-2 and coronaviruses. The sample comprised naive CD4+ T cells from PBMCs. This sample's subset: naive CD4+ T cells isolated by negative enrichment. V usage is TRBV9 and J usage is TRBJ2-2, with D tentatively TRBD1 or TRBD2 (5 bases each). The sequence was obtained from a human donor in good health. The CDR3 region has the DNA TGTGCCAGCAGCGTAGCTACTAGTGGGGGATCCGGGGAGCTGTTTTTT. Its translation: CASSVATSGGSGELFF.